A selection of T cell receptor beta chains follows, all from one sample in a study of shared clonotypes between healthy human individuals. Measured with immunoSEQ multiplex PCR; TCRdb has only the in-frame clones, and not every one. The sample holds about 2,100,000 clones, about 93% seen once. Sequencing used naive CD8+ T cells from PBMCs. The receptors come from a man younger than 35 in good health. Some clones in this sample may be carry-over from other donors' samples. Both conserved end residues are part of each CDR3. D genes are given only for firm matches. The listing skips clone size in some rows; elsewhere it reads once, few, many or a size class.

j_gene: TRBJ2-3
v_gene: TRBV29-1
d_gene: -
abundance: -
CDR3aa: CSVAPGGVPDTQYF
CDR3nt: TGCAGCGTTGCCCCCGGCGGGGTCCCAGATACGCAGTATTTT

j_gene: TRBJ2-1
v_gene: TRBV29-1
d_gene: -
abundance: -
CDR3aa: CSVLRVGPNEQFF
CDR3nt: TGCAGCGTCCTCAGGGTCGGACCGAATGAGCAGTTCTTC

j_gene: TRBJ2-7
v_gene: TRBV7-9
d_gene: -
abundance: once
CDR3aa: CASSSTQGLGYEQYF
CDR3nt: TGTGCCAGCAGCTCCACTCAAGGGCTGGGTTACGAGCAGTACTTC

j_gene: TRBJ2-1
v_gene: TRBV30
d_gene: TRBD2
abundance: once
CDR3aa: CAWSAGLAGAGNEQFF
CDR3nt: TGTGCCTGGAGCGCGGGACTAGCGGGAGCCGGCAATGAGCAGTTCTTC

j_gene: TRBJ2-6
v_gene: TRBV7-9
d_gene: -
abundance: -
CDR3aa: CASSQRIKSSGANVLTF
CDR3nt: TGTGCCAGCAGCCAACGGATCAAGAGCTCTGGGGCCAACGTCCTGACTTTC

j_gene: TRBJ2-7
v_gene: TRBV27
d_gene: TRBD1
abundance: -
CDR3aa: CASSLIRDRGFVVYEQYF
CDR3nt: TGTGCCAGCAGTCTCATCCGGGACAGGGGATTTGTTGTCTACGAGCAGTACTTC

j_gene: TRBJ2-7
v_gene: TRBV10-3
d_gene: TRBD1
abundance: -
CDR3aa: CAIREGQGGEQYF
CDR3nt: TGTGCCATCAGGGAGGGACAGGGGGGCGAGCAGTACTTC

j_gene: TRBJ1-5
v_gene: TRBV27
d_gene: -
abundance: -
CDR3aa: CASSLYMGQPQHF
CDR3nt: TGTGCCAGCAGTTTATATATGGGCCAGCCCCAGCATTTT

j_gene: TRBJ2-7
v_gene: TRBV5-5
d_gene: -
abundance: -
CDR3aa: CASSSDPSYEQYF
CDR3nt: TGTGCCAGCAGCTCCGATCCCTCCTACGAGCAGTACTTC

j_gene: TRBJ2-5
v_gene: TRBV13
d_gene: -
abundance: -
CDR3aa: CASSLTWGSQETQYF
CDR3nt: TGTGCCAGCAGCTTAACCTGGGGATCACAAGAGACCCAGTACTTC

j_gene: TRBJ2-1
v_gene: TRBV19
d_gene: -
abundance: -
CDR3aa: CASSIRQDNEQFF
CDR3nt: TGTGCCAGTAGTATCCGACAGGACAATGAGCAGTTCTTC

j_gene: TRBJ2-4
v_gene: TRBV14
d_gene: -
abundance: -
CDR3aa: CASSSIRSIQYF
CDR3nt: TGTGCCAGCAGCTCCATTAGATCCATTCAGTACTTC

j_gene: TRBJ1-4
v_gene: TRBV5-4
d_gene: -
abundance: few
CDR3aa: CASSGMDEKLFF
CDR3nt: TGTGCCAGCAGCGGGATGGACGAAAAACTGTTTTTT

j_gene: TRBJ2-7
v_gene: TRBV30
d_gene: -
abundance: -
CDR3aa: CAWGSQVYEQYF
CDR3nt: TGTGCCTGGGGTTCCCAGGTCTACGAGCAGTACTTC

j_gene: TRBJ2-5
v_gene: TRBV7-6
d_gene: -
abundance: -
CDR3aa: CASSLAPYKGKGETQYF
CDR3nt: TGTGCCAGCAGCTTAGCGCCATATAAGGGCAAGGGGGAGACCCAGTACTTC

j_gene: TRBJ2-7
v_gene: TRBV27
d_gene: -
abundance: -
CDR3aa: CASSLYGTASYEQYF
CDR3nt: TGTGCCAGCAGTTTATATGGGACGGCCTCCTACGAGCAGTACTTC

j_gene: TRBJ1-2
v_gene: TRBV9
d_gene: -
abundance: -
CDR3aa: CASSAGGRDYGYTF
CDR3nt: TGTGCCAGCAGCGCTGGGGGGCGGGACTATGGCTACACCTTC

j_gene: TRBJ2-2
v_gene: TRBV11-2
d_gene: -
abundance: -
CDR3aa: CASSLDWRESTGELFF
CDR3nt: TGTGCCAGCAGCTTAGATTGGAGGGAGTCGACCGGGGAGCTGTTTTTT

j_gene: TRBJ2-1
v_gene: TRBV27
d_gene: TRBD1
abundance: -
CDR3aa: CASRGTGTGILEQFF
CDR3nt: TGTGCCAGCAGGGGCACCGGGACAGGGATCCTAGAGCAGTTCTTC

j_gene: TRBJ2-2
v_gene: TRBV7-9
d_gene: TRBD2
abundance: once
CDR3aa: CASSHSGSMAGELFF
CDR3nt: TGTGCCAGCAGCCATAGCGGGAGCATGGCCGGGGAGCTGTTTTTT

j_gene: TRBJ1-5
v_gene: TRBV10-3
d_gene: -
abundance: -
CDR3aa: CAISESRAARGDYSNQPQHF
CDR3nt: TGTGCCATCAGTGAGTCAAGAGCCGCAAGGGGTGATTATAGCAATCAGCCCCAGCATTTT

j_gene: TRBJ2-7
v_gene: TRBV6-6
d_gene: -
abundance: -
CDR3aa: CASSYLGGAGYEQYF
CDR3nt: TGTGCCAGCAGTTACCTTGGGGGCGCGGGGTACGAGCAGTACTTC

j_gene: TRBJ2-5
v_gene: TRBV7-7
d_gene: -
abundance: -
CDR3aa: CASSLALGETQYF
CDR3nt: TGTGCCAGCAGCTTAGCGCTTGGAGAGACCCAGTACTTC

j_gene: TRBJ2-7
v_gene: TRBV5-8
d_gene: -
abundance: -
CDR3aa: CASSFLVTRYEQYF
CDR3nt: TGTGCCAGCAGCTTCTTAGTTACTCGGTACGAGCAGTACTTC

j_gene: TRBJ2-1
v_gene: TRBV29-1
d_gene: TRBD2
abundance: -
CDR3aa: CSAETSDLYNEQFF
CDR3nt: TGCAGCGCCGAAACTAGCGACCTCTACAATGAGCAGTTCTTC

j_gene: TRBJ1-2
v_gene: TRBV7-8
d_gene: -
abundance: once
CDR3aa: CASSLEDSFYGYTF
CDR3nt: TGTGCCAGCAGCTTAGAGGACAGTTTCTATGGCTACACCTTC

j_gene: TRBJ2-2
v_gene: TRBV29-1
d_gene: -
abundance: -
CDR3aa: CSVGASGELFF
CDR3nt: TGCAGCGTTGGAGCCTCCGGGGAGCTGTTTTTT

j_gene: TRBJ2-7
v_gene: TRBV15
d_gene: -
abundance: -
CDR3aa: CATSEASYYEQYF
CDR3nt: TGTGCCACCAGCGAGGCCAGTTACTACGAGCAGTACTTC

j_gene: TRBJ2-7
v_gene: TRBV28
d_gene: TRBD1
abundance: -
CDR3aa: CASSLPRRRQGAGLYEQYF
CDR3nt: TGTGCCAGCAGTTTACCCAGAAGGCGACAGGGGGCCGGTCTCTACGAGCAGTACTTC

j_gene: TRBJ2-2
v_gene: TRBV9
d_gene: TRBD1
abundance: -
CDR3aa: CASSAPYAGTDTGELFF
CDR3nt: TGTGCCAGCAGCGCCCCTTACGCCGGGACAGACACCGGGGAGCTGTTTTTT

j_gene: TRBJ2-5
v_gene: TRBV7-9
d_gene: -
abundance: -
CDR3aa: CASSDPQGNQETQYF
CDR3nt: TGTGCCAGCAGCGACCCCCAGGGCAACCAAGAGACCCAGTACTTC

j_gene: TRBJ2-1
v_gene: TRBV19
d_gene: TRBD2
abundance: once
CDR3aa: CASSIQASGSNEQFF
CDR3nt: TGTGCCAGTAGTATACAGGCTAGCGGGAGTAATGAGCAGTTCTTC

j_gene: TRBJ2-3
v_gene: TRBV7-9
d_gene: -
abundance: -
CDR3aa: CASSLDPGSTDTQYF
CDR3nt: TGTGCCAGCAGCTTAGATCCGGGGAGCACAGATACGCAGTATTTT

j_gene: TRBJ2-1
v_gene: TRBV7-9
d_gene: TRBD2
abundance: -
CDR3aa: CASSPLASGSWDEQFF
CDR3nt: TGTGCCAGCAGCCCTTTGGCCAGCGGGAGCTGGGATGAGCAGTTCTTC

j_gene: TRBJ2-7
v_gene: TRBV27
d_gene: -
abundance: -
CDR3aa: CASRSRVAPTPYGYEQYF
CDR3nt: TGTGCCAGCAGGAGCCGGGTGGCCCCTACCCCCTACGGCTACGAGCAGTACTTC

j_gene: TRBJ1-1
v_gene: TRBV10-3
d_gene: -
abundance: -
CDR3aa: CAISDLLNTEAFF
CDR3nt: TGTGCCATCAGTGATCTTCTGAACACTGAAGCTTTCTTT

j_gene: TRBJ2-7
v_gene: TRBV28
d_gene: TRBD2
abundance: -
CDR3aa: CASTTSGRSYEQYF
CDR3nt: TGTGCCAGTACCACTAGCGGGAGATCCTACGAGCAGTACTTC

j_gene: TRBJ2-7
v_gene: TRBV4-1
d_gene: TRBD1
abundance: -
CDR3aa: CASRHNSETGHYEQYF
CDR3nt: TGCGCCAGCAGGCACAATTCCGAGACAGGGCACTACGAGCAGTACTTC

j_gene: TRBJ2-1
v_gene: TRBV27
d_gene: TRBD1
abundance: few
CDR3aa: CASSLGQTSYNEQFF
CDR3nt: TGTGCCAGCAGTTTGGGACAGACCTCCTACAATGAGCAGTTCTTC

j_gene: TRBJ1-5
v_gene: TRBV5-8
d_gene: -
abundance: -
CDR3aa: CASSLRQRNQPQHF
CDR3nt: TGTGCCAGCAGCTTGCGGCAGCGCAATCAGCCCCAGCATTTT

j_gene: TRBJ1-4
v_gene: TRBV7-9
d_gene: -
abundance: -
CDR3aa: CASSLIHWGSNEKLFF
CDR3nt: TGTGCCAGCAGCTTAATTCACTGGGGATCGAATGAAAAACTGTTTTTT

j_gene: TRBJ1-1
v_gene: TRBV30
d_gene: -
abundance: -
CDR3aa: CAWSVPIEGVTEAFF
CDR3nt: TGTGCCTGGAGTGTACCCATCGAAGGAGTTACTGAAGCTTTCTTT

j_gene: TRBJ2-7
v_gene: TRBV9
d_gene: TRBD2
abundance: -
CDR3aa: CASSSSTSGMIYEQYF
CDR3nt: TGTGCCAGCAGCAGCAGCACTAGCGGGATGATCTACGAGCAGTACTTC

j_gene: TRBJ2-7
v_gene: TRBV28
d_gene: -
abundance: -
CDR3aa: CASSPIGSQAYEQYF
CDR3nt: TGTGCCAGCAGTCCGATCGGGAGCCAGGCTTACGAGCAGTACTTC

j_gene: TRBJ1-1
v_gene: TRBV9
d_gene: -
abundance: -
CDR3aa: CASSPRVWDTEAFF
CDR3nt: TGTGCCAGCAGCCCCAGGGTCTGGGACACTGAAGCTTTCTTT

j_gene: TRBJ2-7
v_gene: TRBV19
d_gene: TRBD2
abundance: -
CDR3aa: CASSTYPGLAGHYEQYF
CDR3nt: TGTGCCAGTAGTACTTATCCGGGACTAGCGGGTCACTACGAGCAGTACTTC

j_gene: TRBJ1-3
v_gene: TRBV27
d_gene: -
abundance: -
CDR3aa: CASSLRGNGNTIYF
CDR3nt: TGTGCCAGCAGTTTACGGGGAAACGGAAACACCATATATTTT